The following is a TCR beta chain sequence with its context. What it binds is unknown. The CDR3 runs 14 residues. The V and J ends lost 7 bases and 6 bases respectively, with 17 bases between them. Germline V lookup: CDR1 WSHSY, CDR2 SAAADI. This specimen comes from a study of T cell clonotyping in hematopoietic cell transplantation. The study's findings and limits: At the given depth, recipient repertoires were over 97% de novo clonotypes. Without cell sorting, CD4 versus CD8 contributions remain unresolved. Higher Inverse Simpson Index values in graft donor and pretransplant recipient predicted broader posttransplant TCR diversity. Recipient TCR diversity dropped after transplant; expanded clonotypes rose from day 30 to 180.

Only in-frame clones appear in the TCRdb table, and some are missing; sequencing was by immunoSEQ multiplex PCR. The sample has fewer than 10,000 clones, around nine tenths seen once. Sequenced material: peripheral blood mononuclear cells, taken at the time of graft-versus-host disease after allogeneic stem cell transplant. This TCR was sampled from a male patient aged 60-69 years who had an allogeneic stem cell transplant from a related donor, so the T cells may come from the graft donor. Some clones in this sample may be carry-over from other donors' samples. The rearrangement uses TRBV10-2 and TRBJ2-3; tentatively, D is TRBD2 (5 bases). The CDR3 DNA sequence: TGCGCCAGCACCGGGGATCGAGCTCGGGATACGCAGTATTTT. Protein: CASTGDRARDTQYF.